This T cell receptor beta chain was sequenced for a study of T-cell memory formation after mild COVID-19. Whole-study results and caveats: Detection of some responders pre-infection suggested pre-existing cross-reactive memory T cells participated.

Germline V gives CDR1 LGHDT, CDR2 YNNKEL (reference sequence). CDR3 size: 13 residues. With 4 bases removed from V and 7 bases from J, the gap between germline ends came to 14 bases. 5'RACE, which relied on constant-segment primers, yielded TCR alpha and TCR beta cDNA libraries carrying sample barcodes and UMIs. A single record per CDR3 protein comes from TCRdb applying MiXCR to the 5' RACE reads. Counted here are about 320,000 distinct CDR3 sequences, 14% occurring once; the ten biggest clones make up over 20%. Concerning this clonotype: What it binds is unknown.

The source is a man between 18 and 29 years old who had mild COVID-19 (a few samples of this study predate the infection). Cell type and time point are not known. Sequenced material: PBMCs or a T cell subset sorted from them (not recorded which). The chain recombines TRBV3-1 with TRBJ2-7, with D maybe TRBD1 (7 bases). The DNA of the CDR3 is TGTGCCAGCAGCCGAGGGGGCGCGGGGGAGCAGTACGTC. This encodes CASSRGGAGEQYV.